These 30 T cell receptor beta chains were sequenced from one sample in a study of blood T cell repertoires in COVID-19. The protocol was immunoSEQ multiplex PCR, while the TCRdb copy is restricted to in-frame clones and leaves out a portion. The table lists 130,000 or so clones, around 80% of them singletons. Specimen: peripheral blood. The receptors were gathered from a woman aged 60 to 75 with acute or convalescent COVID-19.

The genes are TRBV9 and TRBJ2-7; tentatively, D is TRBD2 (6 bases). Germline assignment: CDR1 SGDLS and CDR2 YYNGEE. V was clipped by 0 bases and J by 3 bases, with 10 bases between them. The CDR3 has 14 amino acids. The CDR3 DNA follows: TGTGCCAGCAGCGTAGGGGTCGGGAGCTACGAGCAGTACTTC. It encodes CASSVGVGSYEQYF.

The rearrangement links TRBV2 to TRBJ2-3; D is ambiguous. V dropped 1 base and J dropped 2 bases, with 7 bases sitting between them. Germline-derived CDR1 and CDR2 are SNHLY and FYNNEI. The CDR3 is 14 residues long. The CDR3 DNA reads TGTGCCAGCAGTGAAGTTGCGGTCACAGATACGCAGTATTTT. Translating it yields CASSEVAVTDTQYF.

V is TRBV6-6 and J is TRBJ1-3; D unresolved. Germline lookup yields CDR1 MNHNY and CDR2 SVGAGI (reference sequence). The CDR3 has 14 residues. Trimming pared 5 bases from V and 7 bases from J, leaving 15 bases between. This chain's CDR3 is CASSQPGVGNTIYF. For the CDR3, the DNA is TGTGCCAGCAGTCAACCGGGAGTTGGTAACACCATATATTTT.

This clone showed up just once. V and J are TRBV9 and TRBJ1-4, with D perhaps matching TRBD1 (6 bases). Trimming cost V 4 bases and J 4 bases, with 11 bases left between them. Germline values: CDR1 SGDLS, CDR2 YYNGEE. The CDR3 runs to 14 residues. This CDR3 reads CASSTPGVNEKLFF. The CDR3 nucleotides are TGTGCCAGCAGCACACCAGGGGTTAATGAAAAACTGTTTTTT.

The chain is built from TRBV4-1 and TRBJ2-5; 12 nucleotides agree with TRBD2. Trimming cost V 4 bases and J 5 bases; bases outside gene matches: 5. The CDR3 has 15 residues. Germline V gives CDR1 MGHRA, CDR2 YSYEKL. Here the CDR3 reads CASSPAGLAGETQYF. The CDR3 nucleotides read TGCGCCAGCAGCCCCGCCGGACTAGCGGGGGAGACCCAGTACTTC.

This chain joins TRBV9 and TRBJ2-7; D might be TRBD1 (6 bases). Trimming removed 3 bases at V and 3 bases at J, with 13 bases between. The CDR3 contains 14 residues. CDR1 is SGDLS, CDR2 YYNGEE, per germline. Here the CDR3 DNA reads TGTGCCAGCAGCGCACGACAGGTGGACTACGAGCAGTACGTC. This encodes CASSARQVDYEQYV.

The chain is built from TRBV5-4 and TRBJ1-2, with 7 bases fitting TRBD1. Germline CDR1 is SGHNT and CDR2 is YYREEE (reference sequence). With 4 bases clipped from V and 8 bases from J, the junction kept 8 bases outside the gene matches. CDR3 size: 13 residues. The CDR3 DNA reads TGTGCCAGCAGCACAGGACAAGGGGGCGGCTACACCTTC. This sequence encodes CASSTGQGGGYTF.

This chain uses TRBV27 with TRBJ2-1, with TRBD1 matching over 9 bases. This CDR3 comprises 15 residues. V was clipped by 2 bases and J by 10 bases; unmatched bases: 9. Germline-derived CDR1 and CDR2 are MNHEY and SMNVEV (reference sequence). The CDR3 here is CASSLRDRVLGEQFF. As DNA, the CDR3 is TGTGCCAGCAGTTTAAGGGACAGGGTTCTGGGGGAGCAGTTCTTC.

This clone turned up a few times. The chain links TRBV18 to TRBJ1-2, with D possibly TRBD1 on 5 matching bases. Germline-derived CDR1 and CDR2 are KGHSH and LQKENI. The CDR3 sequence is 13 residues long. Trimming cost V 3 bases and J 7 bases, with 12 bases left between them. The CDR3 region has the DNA TGTGCCAGCTCACCCCAATCAGACAGTGGCTACACCTTC. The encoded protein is CASSPQSDSGYTF.

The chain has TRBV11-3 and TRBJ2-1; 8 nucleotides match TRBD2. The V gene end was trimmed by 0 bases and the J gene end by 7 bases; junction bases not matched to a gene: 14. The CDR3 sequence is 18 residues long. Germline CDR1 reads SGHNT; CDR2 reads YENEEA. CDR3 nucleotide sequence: TGTGCCAGCAGCTTAGACCTCCCGGGACTAGAAGGGAGAAATGAGCAGTTCTTC. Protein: CASSLDLPGLEGRNEQFF.

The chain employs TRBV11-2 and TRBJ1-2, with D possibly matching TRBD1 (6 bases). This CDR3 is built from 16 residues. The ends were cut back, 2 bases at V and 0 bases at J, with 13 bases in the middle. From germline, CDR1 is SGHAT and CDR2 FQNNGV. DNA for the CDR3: TGTGCCAGCAGCTTATCAACAGGGACATCTAACTATGGCTACACCTTC. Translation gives CASSLSTGTSNYGYTF.

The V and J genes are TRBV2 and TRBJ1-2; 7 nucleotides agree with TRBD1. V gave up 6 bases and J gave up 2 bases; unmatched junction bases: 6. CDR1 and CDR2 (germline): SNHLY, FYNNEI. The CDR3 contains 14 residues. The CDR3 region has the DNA TGTGCCAGCAGAGGGACAGCAACAAACTATGGCTACACCTTC. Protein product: CASRGTATNYGYTF.

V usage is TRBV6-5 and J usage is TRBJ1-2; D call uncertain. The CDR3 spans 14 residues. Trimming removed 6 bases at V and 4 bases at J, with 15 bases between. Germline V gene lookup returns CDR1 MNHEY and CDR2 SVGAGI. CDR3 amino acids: CASRTRQAPYGYTF. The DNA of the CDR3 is TGTGCCAGCAGGACCCGGCAGGCGCCCTATGGCTACACCTTC.

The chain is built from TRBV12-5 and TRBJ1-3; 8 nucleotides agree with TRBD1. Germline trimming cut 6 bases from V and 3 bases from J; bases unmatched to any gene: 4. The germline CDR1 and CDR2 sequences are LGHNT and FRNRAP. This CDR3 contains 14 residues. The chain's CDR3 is CASGGQGGGNTIYF. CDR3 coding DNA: TGTGCTAGTGGCGGACAGGGTGGTGGAAACACCATATATTTT.

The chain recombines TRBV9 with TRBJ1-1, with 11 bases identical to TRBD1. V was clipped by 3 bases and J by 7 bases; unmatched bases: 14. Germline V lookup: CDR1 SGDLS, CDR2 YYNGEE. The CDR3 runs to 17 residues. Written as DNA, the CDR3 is TGTGCCAGCAGCGCGCGGAGCCTTGGACAGGGGGCCGGTGAAGCTTTCTTT. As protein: CASSARSLGQGAGEAFF. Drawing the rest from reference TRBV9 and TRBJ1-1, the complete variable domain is DSGVTQTPKHLITATGQRVTLRCSPRSGDLSVYWYQQSLDQGLQFLIQYYNGEERAKGNILERFSAQQFPDLHSELNLSSLELGDSALYFCASSARSLGQGAGEAFFGQGTRLTVV.

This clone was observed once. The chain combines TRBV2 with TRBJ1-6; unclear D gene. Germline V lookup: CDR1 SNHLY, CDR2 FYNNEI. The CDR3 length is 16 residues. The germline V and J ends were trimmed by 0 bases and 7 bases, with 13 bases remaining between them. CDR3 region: CASSEALRPGNSPLHF. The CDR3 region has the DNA TGTGCCAGCAGTGAAGCGCTCAGGCCGGGAAATTCACCCCTCCACTTT.

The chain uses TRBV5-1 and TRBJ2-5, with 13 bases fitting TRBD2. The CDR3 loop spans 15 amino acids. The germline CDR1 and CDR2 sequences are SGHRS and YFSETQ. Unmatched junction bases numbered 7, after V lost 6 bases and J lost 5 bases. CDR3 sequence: CASNPGTSGAETQYF. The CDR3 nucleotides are TGCGCCAGCAATCCGGGGACTAGCGGGGCCGAGACCCAGTACTTC.

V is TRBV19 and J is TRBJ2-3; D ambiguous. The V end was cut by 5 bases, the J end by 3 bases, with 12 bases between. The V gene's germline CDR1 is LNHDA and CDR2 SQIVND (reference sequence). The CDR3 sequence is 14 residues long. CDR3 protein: CASSSRSWTDTQYF. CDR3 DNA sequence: TGTGCCAGTAGTTCCCGGAGTTGGACAGATACGCAGTATTTT.

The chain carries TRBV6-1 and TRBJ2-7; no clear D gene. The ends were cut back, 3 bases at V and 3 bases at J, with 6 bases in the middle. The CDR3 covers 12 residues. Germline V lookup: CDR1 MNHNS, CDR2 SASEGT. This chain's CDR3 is CASSDRYYEQYV. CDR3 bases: TGTGCCAGCAGTGACCGTTACTACGAGCAGTACGTC.

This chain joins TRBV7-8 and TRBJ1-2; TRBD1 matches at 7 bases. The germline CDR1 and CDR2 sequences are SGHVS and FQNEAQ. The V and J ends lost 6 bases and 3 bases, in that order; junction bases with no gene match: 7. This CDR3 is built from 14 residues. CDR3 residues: CASSFRGGHYGYTF. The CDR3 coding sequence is TGTGCCAGCAGTTTCAGAGGGGGCCACTATGGCTACACCTTC.

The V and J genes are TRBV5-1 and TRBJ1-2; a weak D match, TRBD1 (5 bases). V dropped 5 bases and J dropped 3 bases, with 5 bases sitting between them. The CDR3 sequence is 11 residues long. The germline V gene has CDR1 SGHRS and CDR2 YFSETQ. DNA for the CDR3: TGCGCCAGCAGAGGGGACTATGGCTACACCTTC. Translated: CASRGDYGYTF.

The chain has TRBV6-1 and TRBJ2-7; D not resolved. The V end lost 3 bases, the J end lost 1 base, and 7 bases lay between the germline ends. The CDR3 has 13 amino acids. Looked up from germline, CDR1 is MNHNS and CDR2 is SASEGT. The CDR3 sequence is CASSDVLSYEQYF. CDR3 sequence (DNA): TGTGCCAGCAGTGATGTCCTTTCCTACGAGCAGTACTTC.

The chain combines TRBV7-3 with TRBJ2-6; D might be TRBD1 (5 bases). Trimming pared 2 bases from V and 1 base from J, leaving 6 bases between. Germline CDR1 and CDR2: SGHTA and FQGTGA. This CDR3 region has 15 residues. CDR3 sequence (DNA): TGTGCCAGCAGCTTAGGGGCATCTGGGGCCAACGTCCTGACTTTC. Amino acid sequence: CASSLGASGANVLTF.

The CDR3 loop is CASSDRGRNTEAFF. CDR3 DNA: TGTGCCAGCAGTGACAGGGGACGGAACACTGAAGCTTTCTTT. V is TRBV2 and J is TRBJ1-1; TRBD1 might be the D (6 bases). Trimming cost V 3 bases and J 1 base, with 9 bases left between them. The CDR3 sequence is 14 residues long. Germline V gene data show CDR1 as SNHLY and CDR2 as FYNNEI.

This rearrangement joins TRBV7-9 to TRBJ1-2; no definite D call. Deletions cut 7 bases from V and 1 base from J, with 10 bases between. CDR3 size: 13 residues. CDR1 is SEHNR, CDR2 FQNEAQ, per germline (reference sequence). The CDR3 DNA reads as TGTGCCAGCACTGACGGGAATAACTATGGCTACACCTTC. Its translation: CASTDGNNYGYTF.

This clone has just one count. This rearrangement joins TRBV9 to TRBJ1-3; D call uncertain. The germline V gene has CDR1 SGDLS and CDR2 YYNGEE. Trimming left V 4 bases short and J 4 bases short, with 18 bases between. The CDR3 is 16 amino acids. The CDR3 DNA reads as TGTGCCAGCAGCACGAGCGGTCAGGTTCAGGGAAACACCATATATTTT. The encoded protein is CASSTSGQVQGNTIYF. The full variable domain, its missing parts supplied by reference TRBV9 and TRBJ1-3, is DSGVTQTPKHLITATGQRVTLRCSPRSGDLSVYWYQQSLDQGLQFLIQYYNGEERAKGNILERFSAQQFPDLHSELNLSSLELGDSALYFCASSTSGQVQGNTIYFGEGSWLTVV.

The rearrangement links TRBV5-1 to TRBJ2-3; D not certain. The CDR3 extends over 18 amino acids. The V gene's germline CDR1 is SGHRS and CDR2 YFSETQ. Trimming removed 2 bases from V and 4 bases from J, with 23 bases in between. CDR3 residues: CASSFVKSAQRAPDTQYF. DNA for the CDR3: TGCGCCAGCAGCTTCGTTAAGTCCGCACAGAGAGCCCCAGATACGCAGTATTTT.

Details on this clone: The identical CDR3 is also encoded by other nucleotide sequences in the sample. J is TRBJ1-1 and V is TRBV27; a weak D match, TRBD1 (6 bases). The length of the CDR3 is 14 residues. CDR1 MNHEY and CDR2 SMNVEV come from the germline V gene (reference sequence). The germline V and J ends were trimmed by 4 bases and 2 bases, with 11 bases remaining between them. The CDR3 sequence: CASSSQGLNTEAFF. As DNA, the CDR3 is TGTGCCAGCAGTTCGCAGGGGTTAAACACTGAAGCTTTCTTT.

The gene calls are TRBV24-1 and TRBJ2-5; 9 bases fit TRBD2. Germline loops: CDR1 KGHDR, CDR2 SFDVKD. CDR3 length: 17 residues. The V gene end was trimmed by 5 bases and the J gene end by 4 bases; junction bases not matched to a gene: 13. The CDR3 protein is CATSVLAGTGGSETQYF. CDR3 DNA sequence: TGTGCCACCAGTGTTCTAGCGGGGACGGGAGGTTCAGAGACCCAGTACTTC.

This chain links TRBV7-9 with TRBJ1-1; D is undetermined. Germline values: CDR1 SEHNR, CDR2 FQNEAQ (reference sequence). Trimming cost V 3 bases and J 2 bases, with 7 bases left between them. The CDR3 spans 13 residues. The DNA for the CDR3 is TGTGCCAGCAGCTTTTACTCTAACACTGAAGCTTTCTTT. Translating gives CASSFYSNTEAFF.